A single T cell receptor (beta chain) is shown here with its context. Its antigen is currently unknown. The data belong to a study of CD8 T cells in Susac syndrome. Study as a whole: Among the Susac syndrome patients who underwent sequencing, about 6 had clinically active disease, while fewer than ten of them were in remission.

General study points: The CD4+ T cell repertoires in Susac syndrome were not clonally expanded.

With random hexamers, reverse transcription was performed on roughly 0.5 to 1 ug of RNA. Each CDR3 protein is one row after TCRdb ran MiXCR on the immunoSEQ multiplex PCR reads. The sample holds about 200,000 distinct CDR3 sequences, around nine tenths seen once. While CD8+ and CD4+ T cells were isolated negatively, TEMRA cells were enriched by FACS. There are 14 residues in the CDR3. V was cut by 8 bases and J by 4 bases, with 14 bases left in between. CDR1 is MDHEN, CDR2 SYDVKM, per germline. This receptor was identified in a human donor with Susac syndrome. The sample comprised CD4+ T cells from PBMCs. The chain uses TRBV28 and TRBJ2-2; tentatively, D is TRBD1 (5 bases). The CDR3 is CASRGALSTGELFF. Written as DNA, the CDR3 is TGTGCCAGCCGTGGGGCGTTGAGCACCGGGGAGCTGTTTTTT. Complete variable domain (other parts from reference TRBV28 and TRBJ2-2): DVKVTQSSRYLVKRTGEKVFLECVQDMDHENMFWYRQDPGLGLRLIYFSYDVKMKEKGDIPEGYSVSREKKERFSLILESASTNQTSMYLCASRGALSTGELFFGEGSRLTVL.